The clone carrying this T cell receptor beta chain was picked up a small number of times. The target antigen is unknown. In patients chosen for sequencing, flow cytometry had shown CD8+CD57+ cell expansion. Acquired aplastic anemia of severe grade affected all patients. Blood samples were obtained from patients who had received no prior therapy. Genomic DNA acted as the template from which TCR beta VDJ combination and CDR3 sequence profiling were carried out. One entry per CDR3 protein results from TCRdb running MiXCR on the reads. The sample lists some 140,000 distinct CDR3 sequences, about 52% occurring once. This record comes from a study of CD8+CD57+ T cells in acquired aplastic anemia. Study information: 3.2 ug was the average amount of DNA from sorted CD4+ and CD8+ cells. Whole-study results and caveats: About 30 CD8+ CDR3 sequences occurred in both the patients and the controls.

V was trimmed by 9 bases and J by 0 bases, leaving 19 bases between them. Germline V gene lookup returns CDR1 KGHDR and CDR2 SFDVKD. The CDR3 has 16 residues. The sample comprised sorted CD4+, CD8+, or CD8+CD57+ T cells (not recorded which) from PBMCs. The sequence derives from a human donor with aplastic anemia. The chain combines TRBV24-1 with TRBJ1-2; D is unclear. The CDR3 DNA is TGTGCCACCCGGGGATCTAGCTATTCAGCTAACTATGGCTACACCTTC. Residues: CATRGSSYSANYGYTF.